Listed below are T cell receptor beta chains from one sample, sequenced in a study of OX40 agonist ivuxolimab in advanced cancers. The data were produced by immunoSEQ multiplex PCR, yet TCRdb's version contains in-frame clones alone and is incomplete. This sample has about 62,000 clones, with nearly 90% found just once. The material sequenced was CD4+ or CD8+ T cells sorted from blood, taken in a trial of the OX40 agonist ivuxolimab. These receptors all come from an adult with an advanced solid tumor such as melanoma, head and neck, liver or kidney cancer. Both conserved end residues are part of each CDR3. A D gene is named only where the DNA matches it firmly. Rows give clone size only sometimes, using once, few, many, or a class for an expanded clone.

>TRBV4-1|TRBD1|TRBJ1-3|-
TGCGCCAGCAGCCCCGGGACAGGTCCTGGAAACACCATATATTTT
CASSPGTGPGNTIYF
>TRBV6-5|-|TRBJ2-7|-
TGTGCCAGCAGTTATTCGCCAGGGACCCTCTACGAGCAGTACTTC
CASSYSPGTLYEQYF
>TRBV2|-|TRBJ1-5|-
TGTGCCAGCAGGGCAGGGCTCAATCAGCCCCAGCATTTT
CASRAGLNQPQHF
>TRBV25-1|TRBD2|TRBJ2-3|-
TGTGCCAGCAGTGCCTGGACTAGCGGCACAGATACGCAGTATTTT
CASSAWTSGTDTQYF
>TRBV11-2|-|TRBJ1-1|-
TGTGCCAGCAGCTTAGGCAGGGCGAACACTGAAGCTTTCTTT
CASSLGRANTEAFF
>TRBV27|TRBD1|TRBJ1-2|-
TGTGCCAGCAAACAGGCGACAGGGTCTTCTGGCTACACCTTC
CASKQATGSSGYTF
>TRBV28|-|TRBJ2-5|-
TGTGCCAGCAGTTTAAGTCCATGGGAGACCCAGTACTTC
CASSLSPWETQYF
>TRBV5-1|-|TRBJ1-1|-
TGCGCCAGCAGCTTGGATGTCGCGATGATTGAAGCTTTCTTT
CASSLDVAMIEAFF
>TRBV7-2|-|TRBJ2-5|-
TGTGCCAGCAGCTCTGACGGGACACGCCTCCGAGAGACCCAGTACTTC
CASSSDGTRLRETQYF
>TRBV11-3|-|TRBJ2-3|-
TGTGCCAGCAGAATTTCCACAGGGAAAGATACGCAGTATTTT
CASRISTGKDTQYF
>TRBV27|TRBD1|TRBJ2-4|-
TGTGCCAGCAGGGGACAGGGAGGGCAAAACATTCAGTACTTC
CASRGQGGQNIQYF
>TRBV7-2|-|TRBJ1-4|-
TGTGCCAGCAGCGATACCCGGGGCCAAGATAATGAAAAACTGTTTTTT
CASSDTRGQDNEKLFF
>TRBV2|TRBD1|TRBJ2-2|once
TGTGCCAGCACCGGACAGGGGGCAGCCGGGGAGCTGTTTTTT
CASTGQGAAGELFF
>TRBV5-5|-|TRBJ2-1|-
TGTGCCAGCAGCTTTAATGACAGGCAGCAGTTCTTC
CASSFNDRQQFF
>TRBV6-5|-|TRBJ2-2|-
TGTGCCAGCAGTTTTATCACCGGGGAGCTGTTTTTT
CASSFITGELFF
>TRBV9|-|TRBJ1-2|-
TGTGCCAGCAGCGTAGTCAAGGGGTACAACTATGGCTACACCTTC
CASSVVKGYNYGYTF
>TRBV7-9|-|TRBJ1-2|few
TGTGCCAGCAGCTTAGAGGGAGGACTGGGTGGCTACACCTTC
CASSLEGGLGGYTF
>TRBV6-5|-|TRBJ1-4|-
TGTGCCAGCAGTTACTCGAGGACCGGCGGGTCCGAAAAACTGTTTTTT
CASSYSRTGGSEKLFF
>TRBV28|-|TRBJ2-5|-
TGTGCCAGCAGTAATCGGGAGACCCAGTACTTC
CASSNRETQYF
>TRBV27|-|TRBJ2-7|-
TGTGCCAGCAGTTTAAACCCAGCCTACTACGAGCAGTACTTC
CASSLNPAYYEQYF
>TRBV7-9|-|TRBJ1-2|once
TGTGCCAGCAGCTTAGAAGGTGGCTACACCTTC
CASSLEGGYTF
>TRBV29-1|-|TRBJ2-1|-
TGCAGCGTTGAACGTAACAATGAGCAGTTCTTC
CSVERNNEQFF
>TRBV20-1|-|TRBJ1-2|-
TGCAGTGCTGCAACAGGGCCCGAGGCCTTC
CSAATGPEAF
>TRBV10-3|TRBD2|TRBJ2-7|-
TGTGCCATCAGGCCGCTAGCGGGAGATGAGCAGTACTTC
CAIRPLAGDEQYF
>TRBV5-1|TRBD2|TRBJ2-1|-
TGCGCCAGCAGCGGTAGCGGGGGTAGCTCCTACAATGAGCAGTTCTTC
CASSGSGGSSYNEQFF
>TRBV7-3|TRBD2|TRBJ2-2|-
TGTGCCAGCAGCTTAGGAGGACTAGCGGACGGGGAGCTGTTTTTT
CASSLGGLADGELFF
>TRBV5-5|-|TRBJ1-5|-
TGTGCCAGCAGCTTGGACAGACTCAATCAGCCCCAGCATTTT
CASSLDRLNQPQHF
>TRBV5-1|-|TRBJ1-1|once
TGCGCCAGCAGCTTCAGTCTGAGGGACACTGAAGCTTTCTTT
CASSFSLRDTEAFF
>TRBV4-2|TRBD2|TRBJ2-1|-
TGTGCCAGCAGCCAAGGGGCAGCGGGAGATCACAATGAGCAGTTCTTC
CASSQGAAGDHNEQFF
>TRBV2|-|TRBJ2-5|-
TGTGCCAGCAGTGTACTAGTGGGTAGGGAGACCCAGTACTTC
CASSVLVGRETQYF
>TRBV10-1|TRBD2|TRBJ2-5|-
TGCGCCAGCAGTGAAGTTTTAGCGGGAGGAACAGAGACCCAGTACTTC
CASSEVLAGGTETQYF
>TRBV7-8|-|TRBJ2-2|few
TGTGCCAGCAGCTCCGTTAACACCGGGGAGCTGTTTTTT
CASSSVNTGELFF
>TRBV5-6|TRBD2|TRBJ2-2|few
TGTGCCAGCAGCTTGGCGTATCCTAGCGGGAGACCAACCGGGGAGCTGTTTTTT
CASSLAYPSGRPTGELFF
>TRBV28|-|TRBJ1-5|few
TGTGCCAGCAGCCCCGCCGGGTTCGACCAGCCCCAGCATTTT
CASSPAGFDQPQHF
>TRBV27|TRBD2|TRBJ2-1|once
TGTGCCAGCAGTCTACGACTAGCGGGAGGCTATGAGCAGTTCTTC
CASSLRLAGGYEQFF
>TRBV11-3|-|TRBJ1-2|once
TGTGCCAGCAGCTCAGTTTCAGTTAACTATGGCTACACCTTC
CASSSVSVNYGYTF
>TRBV4-2|TRBD2|TRBJ2-5|-
TGTGCCAGCAGTCCTAGCGGGAACCAAGAGACCCAGTACTTC
CASSPSGNQETQYF
>TRBV2|-|TRBJ2-3|-
TGTGCCAGCAGCGTCCTGACAGCTACAGATACGCAGTATTTT
CASSVLTATDTQYF
>TRBV5-4|TRBD1|TRBJ2-7|-
TGTGCCAGCAGCTTGCCCGGGACAGTTAACTACGAGCAGTACTTC
CASSLPGTVNYEQYF